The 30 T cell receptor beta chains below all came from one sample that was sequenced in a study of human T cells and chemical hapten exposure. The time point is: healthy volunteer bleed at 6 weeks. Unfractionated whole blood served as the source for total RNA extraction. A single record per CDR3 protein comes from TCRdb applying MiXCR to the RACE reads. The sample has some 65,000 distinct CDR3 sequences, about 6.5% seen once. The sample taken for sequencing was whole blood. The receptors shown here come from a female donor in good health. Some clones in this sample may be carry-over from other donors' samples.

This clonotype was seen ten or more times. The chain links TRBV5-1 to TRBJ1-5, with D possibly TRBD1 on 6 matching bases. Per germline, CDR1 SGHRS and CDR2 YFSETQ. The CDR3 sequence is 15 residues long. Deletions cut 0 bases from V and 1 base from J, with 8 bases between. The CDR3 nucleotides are TGCGCCAGCAGCTTGGGGGGGCAGAGCAATCAGCCCCAGCATTTT. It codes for CASSLGGQSNQPQHF.

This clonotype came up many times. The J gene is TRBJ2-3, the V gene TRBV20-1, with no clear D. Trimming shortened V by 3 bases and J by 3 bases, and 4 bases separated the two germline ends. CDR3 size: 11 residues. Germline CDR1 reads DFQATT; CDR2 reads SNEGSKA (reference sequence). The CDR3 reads CSASGTDTQYF. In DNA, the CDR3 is TGCAGTGCTAGTGGGACAGATACGCAGTATTTT.

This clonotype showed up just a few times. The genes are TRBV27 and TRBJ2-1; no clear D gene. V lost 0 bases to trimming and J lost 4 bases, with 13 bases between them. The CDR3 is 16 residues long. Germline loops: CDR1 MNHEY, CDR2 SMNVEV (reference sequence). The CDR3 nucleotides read TGTGCCAGCAGTTTATCTTACCCGGAAGGATACAATGAGCAGTTCTTC. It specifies CASSLSYPEGYNEQFF.

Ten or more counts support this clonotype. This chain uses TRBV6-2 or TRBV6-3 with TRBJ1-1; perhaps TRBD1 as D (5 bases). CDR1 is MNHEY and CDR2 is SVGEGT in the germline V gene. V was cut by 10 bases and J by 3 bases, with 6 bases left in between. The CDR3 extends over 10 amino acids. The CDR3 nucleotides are TGTGCCACCAGGGACACTGAAGCTTTCTTT. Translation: CATRDTEAFF.

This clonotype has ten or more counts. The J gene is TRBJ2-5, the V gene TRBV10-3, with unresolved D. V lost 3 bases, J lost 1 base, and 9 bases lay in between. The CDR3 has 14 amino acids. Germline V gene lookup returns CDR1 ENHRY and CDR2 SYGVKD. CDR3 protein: CAISDQVAQETQYF. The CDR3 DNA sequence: TGTGCCATCAGTGACCAGGTAGCCCAAGAGACCCAGTACTTC.

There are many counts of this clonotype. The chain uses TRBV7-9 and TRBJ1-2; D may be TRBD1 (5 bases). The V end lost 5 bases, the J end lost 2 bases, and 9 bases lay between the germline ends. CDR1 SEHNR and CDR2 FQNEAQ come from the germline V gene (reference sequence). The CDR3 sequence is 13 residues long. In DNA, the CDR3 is TGTGCCAGCAGCGTCGACAGCAACTATGGCTACACCTTC. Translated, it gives CASSVDSNYGYTF.

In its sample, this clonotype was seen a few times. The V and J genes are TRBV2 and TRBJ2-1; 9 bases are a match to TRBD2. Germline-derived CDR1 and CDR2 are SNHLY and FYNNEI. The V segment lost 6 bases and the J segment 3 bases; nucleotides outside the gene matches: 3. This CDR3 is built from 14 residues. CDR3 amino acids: CASSLAGDYNEQFF. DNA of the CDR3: TGTGCCAGCAGCTTAGCGGGAGACTACAATGAGCAGTTCTTC. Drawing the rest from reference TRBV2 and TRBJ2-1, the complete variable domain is EPEVTQTPSHQVTQMGQEVILRCVPISNHLYFYWYRQILGQKVEFLVSFYNNEISEKSEIFDDQFSVERPDGSNFTLKIRSTKLEDSAMYFCASSLAGDYNEQFFGPGTRLTVL.

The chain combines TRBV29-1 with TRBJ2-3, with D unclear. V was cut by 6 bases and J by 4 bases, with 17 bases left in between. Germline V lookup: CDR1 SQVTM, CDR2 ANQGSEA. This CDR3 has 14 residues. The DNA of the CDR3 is TGCAGCGTGACCGGGCTCGTAGGCGCAGATACGCAGTATTTT. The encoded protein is CSVTGLVGADTQYF.

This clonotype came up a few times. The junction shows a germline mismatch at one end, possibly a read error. CDR3: CASSYGAGPGIF. The CDR3 DNA is TGTGCCAGCAGTTACGGAGCGGGACCGGGGATCTTC. The genes are TRBV6-2 or TRBV6-3 and TRBJ2-1, with 7 bases that match TRBD2. This CDR3 region has 12 residues. CDR1 MNHEY and CDR2 SVGEGT come from the germline V gene.

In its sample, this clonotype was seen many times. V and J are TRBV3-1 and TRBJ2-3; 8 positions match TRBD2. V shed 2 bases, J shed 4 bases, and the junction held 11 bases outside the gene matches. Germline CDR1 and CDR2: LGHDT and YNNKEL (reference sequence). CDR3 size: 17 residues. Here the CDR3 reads CASSQHSGSGTADTQYF. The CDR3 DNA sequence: TGTGCCAGCAGCCAACATAGCGGTAGCGGGACGGCAGATACGCAGTATTTT.

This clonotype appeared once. The DNA of the CDR3 is TGCGCCAGCAGCCAAGTCGGAGCGGGAGGGCCGTCAGATACGCAGTATTTT. This codes for CASSQVGAGGPSDTQYF. The chain joins TRBV4-1 to TRBJ2-3; TRBD2 agrees at 10 bases. Germline CDR1 and CDR2: MGHRA and YSYEKL. Trimming cost V 1 base and J 4 bases; bases outside gene matches: 8. The CDR3 totals 17 residues.

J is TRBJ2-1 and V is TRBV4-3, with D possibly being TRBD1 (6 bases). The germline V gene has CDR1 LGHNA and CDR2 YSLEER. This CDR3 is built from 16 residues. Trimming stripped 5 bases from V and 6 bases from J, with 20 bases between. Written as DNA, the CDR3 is TGCGCCAGCAGCGCGAGCGGACAGCTTAGGCGCAATGAGCAGTTCTTC. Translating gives CASSASGQLRRNEQFF.

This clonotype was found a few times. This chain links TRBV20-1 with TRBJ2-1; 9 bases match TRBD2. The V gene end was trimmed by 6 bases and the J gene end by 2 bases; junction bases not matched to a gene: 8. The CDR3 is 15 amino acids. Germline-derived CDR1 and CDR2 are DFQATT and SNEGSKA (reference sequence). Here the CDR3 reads CSAPSGAPTYNEQFF. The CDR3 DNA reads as TGCAGTGCGCCTAGCGGGGCGCCGACCTACAATGAGCAGTTCTTC.

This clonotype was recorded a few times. CDR3 sequence (DNA): TGCAGTGCTAGATGGGGTTTGCGGGATGGCTACACCTTC. Its protein is CSARWGLRDGYTF. The chain carries TRBV20-1 and TRBJ1-2; D is undetermined. Germline CDR1 and CDR2: DFQATT and SNEGSKA (reference sequence). V was trimmed by 2 bases and J by 6 bases, leaving 13 bases between them. This CDR3 spans 13 amino acids.

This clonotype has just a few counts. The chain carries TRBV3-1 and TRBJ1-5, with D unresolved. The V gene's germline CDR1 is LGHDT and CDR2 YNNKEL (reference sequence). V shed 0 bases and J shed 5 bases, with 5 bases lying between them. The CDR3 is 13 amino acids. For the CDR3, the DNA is TGTGCCAGCAGCCAAGACGGTTATCAGCCCCAGCATTTT. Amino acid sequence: CASSQDGYQPQHF. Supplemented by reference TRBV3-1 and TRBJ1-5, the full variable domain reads DTAVSQTPKYLVTQMGNDKSIKCEQNLGHDTMYWYKQDSKKFLKIMFSYNNKELIINETVPNRFSPKSPDKAHLNLHINSLELGDSAVYFCASSQDGYQPQHFGDGTRLSIL.

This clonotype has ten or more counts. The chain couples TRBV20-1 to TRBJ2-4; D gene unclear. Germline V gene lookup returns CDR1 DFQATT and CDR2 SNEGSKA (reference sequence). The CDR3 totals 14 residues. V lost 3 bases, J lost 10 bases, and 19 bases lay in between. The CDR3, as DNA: TGCAGTGCTAGCTCGGAACCGGGTCTCGCGATTCAGTACTTC. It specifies CSASSEPGLAIQYF.

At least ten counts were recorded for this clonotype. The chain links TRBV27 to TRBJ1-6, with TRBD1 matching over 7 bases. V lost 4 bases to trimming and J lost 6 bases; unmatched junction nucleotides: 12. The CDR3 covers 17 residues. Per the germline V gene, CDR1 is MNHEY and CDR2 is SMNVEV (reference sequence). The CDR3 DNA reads TGTGCCAGCAGTTGGGCGCGACCGGGACAGACTAATTCACCCCTCCACTTT. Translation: CASSWARPGQTNSPLHF.

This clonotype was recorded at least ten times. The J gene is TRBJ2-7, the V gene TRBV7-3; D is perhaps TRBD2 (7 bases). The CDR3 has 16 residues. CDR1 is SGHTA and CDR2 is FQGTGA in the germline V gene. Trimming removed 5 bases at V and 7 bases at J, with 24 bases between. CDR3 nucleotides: TGTGCCAGCAGCCGTGCGGGGGCTACCCTCGGAGAGGAGCAGTACTTC. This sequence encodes CASSRAGATLGEEQYF.

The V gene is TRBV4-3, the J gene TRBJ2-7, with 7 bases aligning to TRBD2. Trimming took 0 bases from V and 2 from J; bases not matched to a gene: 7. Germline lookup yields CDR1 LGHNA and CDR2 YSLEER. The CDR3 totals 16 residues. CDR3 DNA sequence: TGCGCCAGCAGCCAAGAATTCGCGGCGGGAGCCTACGAGCAGTACTTC. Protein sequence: CASSQEFAAGAYEQYF.

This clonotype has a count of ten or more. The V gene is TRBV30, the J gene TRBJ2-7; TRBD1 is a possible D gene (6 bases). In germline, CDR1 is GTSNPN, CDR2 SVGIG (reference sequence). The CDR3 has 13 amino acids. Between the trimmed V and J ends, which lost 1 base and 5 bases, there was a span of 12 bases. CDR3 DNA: TGTGCCTGGAGTGCAGGGGTGGACGACGAGCAGTACTTC. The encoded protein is CAWSAGVDDEQYF. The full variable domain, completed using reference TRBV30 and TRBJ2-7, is SQTIHQWPATLVQPVGSPLSLECTVEGTSNPNLYWYRQAAGRGLQLLFYSVGIGQISSEVPQNLSASRPQDRQFILSSKKLLLSDSGFYLCAWSAGVDDEQYFGPGTRLTVT.

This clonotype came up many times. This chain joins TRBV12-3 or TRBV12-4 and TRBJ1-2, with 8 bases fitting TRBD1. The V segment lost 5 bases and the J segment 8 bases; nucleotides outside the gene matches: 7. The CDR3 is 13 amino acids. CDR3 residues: CASSPGQAGGYTF. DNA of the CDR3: TGTGCCAGCAGTCCGGGACAGGCCGGGGGCTACACCTTC.

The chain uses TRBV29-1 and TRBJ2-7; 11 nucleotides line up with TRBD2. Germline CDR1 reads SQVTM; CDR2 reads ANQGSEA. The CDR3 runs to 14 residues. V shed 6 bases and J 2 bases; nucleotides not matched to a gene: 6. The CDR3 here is CSVDVAGGAYEQYF. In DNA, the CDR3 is TGCAGCGTAGACGTAGCGGGAGGGGCCTACGAGCAGTACTTC.

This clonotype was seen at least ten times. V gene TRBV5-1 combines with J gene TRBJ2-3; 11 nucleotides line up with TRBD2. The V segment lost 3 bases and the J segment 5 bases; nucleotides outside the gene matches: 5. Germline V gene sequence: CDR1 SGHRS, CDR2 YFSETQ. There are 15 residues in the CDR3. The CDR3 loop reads CASSSLAGEGDTQYF. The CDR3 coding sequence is TGCGCCAGCAGCTCACTAGCGGGAGAGGGAGATACGCAGTATTTT.

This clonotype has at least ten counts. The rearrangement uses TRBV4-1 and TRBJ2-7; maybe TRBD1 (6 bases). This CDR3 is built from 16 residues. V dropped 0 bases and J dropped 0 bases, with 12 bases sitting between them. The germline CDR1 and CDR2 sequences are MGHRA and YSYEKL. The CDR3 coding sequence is TGCGCCAGCAGCCAAGAATTCCGACAGGTCTCCTACGAGCAGTACTTC. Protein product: CASSQEFRQVSYEQYF.

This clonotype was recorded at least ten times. The CDR3 DNA follows: TGTGCCAGCAGCAGAGACAGGGGGCCCCACGAGCAGTACTTC. Translation gives CASSRDRGPHEQYF. The J gene is TRBJ2-7, the V gene TRBV6-5; TRBD1 agrees at 10 bases. From germline, CDR1 is MNHEY and CDR2 SVGAGI. J was trimmed by 5 bases and V by 6 bases; bases with no gene match: 7. The CDR3 is 14 amino acids.

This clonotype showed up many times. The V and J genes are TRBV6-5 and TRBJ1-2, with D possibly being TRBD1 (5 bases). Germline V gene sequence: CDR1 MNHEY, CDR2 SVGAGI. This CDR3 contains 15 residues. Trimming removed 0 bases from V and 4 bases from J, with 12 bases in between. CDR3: CASSYSSGAAYGYTF. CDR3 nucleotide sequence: TGTGCCAGCAGTTACTCGTCCGGGGCCGCCTATGGCTACACCTTC.

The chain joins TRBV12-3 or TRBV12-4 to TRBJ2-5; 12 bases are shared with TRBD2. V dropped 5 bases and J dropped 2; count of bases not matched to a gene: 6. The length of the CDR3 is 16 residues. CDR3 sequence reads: CASSRITSGRQETQYF. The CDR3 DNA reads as TGTGCCAGCAGTCGGATAACTAGCGGGAGGCAAGAGACCCAGTACTTC.

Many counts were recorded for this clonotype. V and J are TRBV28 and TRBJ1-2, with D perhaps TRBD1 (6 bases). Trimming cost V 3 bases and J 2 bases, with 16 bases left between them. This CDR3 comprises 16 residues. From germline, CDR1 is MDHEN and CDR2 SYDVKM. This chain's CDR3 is CASSFSISQGNYGYTF. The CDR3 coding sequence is TGTGCCAGCAGTTTCTCAATTTCACAGGGAAACTATGGCTACACCTTC.

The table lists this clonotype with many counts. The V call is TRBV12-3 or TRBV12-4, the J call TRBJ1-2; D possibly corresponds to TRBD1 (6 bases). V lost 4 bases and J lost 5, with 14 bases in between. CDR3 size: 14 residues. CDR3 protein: CASSYSGGGYGYTF. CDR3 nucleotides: TGTGCCAGCAGTTACTCGGGGGGCGGGTATGGCTACACCTTC.

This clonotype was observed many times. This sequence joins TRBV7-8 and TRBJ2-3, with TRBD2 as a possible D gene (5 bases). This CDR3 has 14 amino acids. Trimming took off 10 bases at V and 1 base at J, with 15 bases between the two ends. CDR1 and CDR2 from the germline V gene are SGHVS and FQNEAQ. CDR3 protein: CATQELGRTDTQYF. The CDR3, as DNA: TGTGCCACCCAAGAACTAGGACGCACAGATACGCAGTATTTT.